This entry describes one T cell receptor beta chain. Its antigen remains unknown. Sequencing used immunoSEQ multiplex PCR; TCRdb keeps in-frame clones, though not all of them. The top ten hold more than 1.5% of the sample, which has some 6,900 clones, around 90% seen once. This specimen comes from a study of chemoradiotherapy in HPV16-positive cancers. About the research overall: A couple of HPV16-positive patients' cells yielded candidate HPV-specific clones and common motifs. Study conclusions and caveats: In HPV16-positive patients, HPV-responsive T-cell expansion tracked better recurrence-free survival. During treatment, candidate HPV-specific clones and E7-related motifs expanded in tumor.

The germline V gene has CDR1 MNHNY and CDR2 SVGAGI (reference sequence). The CDR3 totals 13 residues. The germline V and J ends were trimmed by 4 bases and 4 bases, with 8 bases remaining between them. The sequence was obtained from a human donor with HPV-associated anogenital cancer. The source material was blood, sampled from a patient who underwent chemoradiotherapy. The rearrangement joins TRBV6-6 to TRBJ2-1; D may be TRBD2 (5 bases). CDR3 coding DNA: TGTGCCAGCAGTTCCGGACTTTACAATGAGCAGTTCTTC. The encoded protein is CASSSGLYNEQFF.